In this sample, the clone carrying this T cell receptor (beta chain) turned up a few times. How the authors handled the data: Quantification of nucleated cells was approximated via reference gene primer amplification. Assay used: immunoSEQ multiplex PCR; TCRdb lists only in-frame clones, some missing. D and trimming come from the DNA, and the V and J calls and clone size come from that table. The sample has around 51,000 clones, 86% seen once. Trimming shortened V by 6 bases and J by 6 bases, and 16 bases separated the two germline ends. The CDR3 loop spans 14 amino acids. CDR1 SGDLS and CDR2 YYNGEE come from the germline V gene. The source of the sample is a study of blood T cell repertoires in COVID-19. Study details: Samples came from the United States, Italy and Spain, spanning acute and convalescent COVID-19. Sample material is recorded as cDNA or gDNA derived from T cells, B-cell-depleted T cells, or PBMCs.

Sequences were obtained from peripheral blood. The TCR was taken from a woman aged 80 or older with acute or convalescent COVID-19. The chain couples TRBV9 to TRBJ2-1, with D maybe TRBD1 (6 bases). CDR3 region: CASNHGTRRNEQFF. Here the CDR3 DNA reads TGTGCCAGCAACCACGGGACAAGACGCAATGAGCAGTTCTTC.